One sample yielded the 14 T cell receptor beta chains listed below, sequenced in a study of shared clonotypes between healthy human individuals. Clones were read by immunoSEQ multiplex PCR, and TCRdb kept only the in-frame ones, dropping some. The top ten hold 0.3% to 0.45% of the sample, which has some 2,500,000 clones, approximately 90% seen once. Sequenced: naive CD4+ T cells from PBMCs. Noted subset: CD45RA+ positively selected. These receptors were collected from a man younger than 35 in good health. Some clones in this sample may be carry-over from other donors' samples.

The rearrangement uses TRBV7-9 and TRBJ2-5, with no clear D. Germline V gene data show CDR1 as SEHNR and CDR2 as FQNEAQ (reference sequence). V dropped 0 bases and J dropped 5 bases, with 13 bases sitting between them. CDR3 length: 15 residues. The CDR3 bases are TGTGCCAGCAGCTTAGCGCTGACCGACGGGGAGACCCAGTACTTC. It encodes CASSLALTDGETQYF. The full variable domain, with the rest looked up from reference TRBV7-9 and TRBJ2-5, is DTGVSQNPRHKITKRGQNVTFRCDPISEHNRLYWYRQTLGQGPEFLTYFQNEAQLEKSRLLSDRFSAERPKGSFSTLEIQRTEQGDSAMYLCASSLALTDGETQYFGPGTRLLVL.

V gene TRBV5-6 combines with J gene TRBJ1-4; D gene uncertain. Germline values: CDR1 SGHDT, CDR2 YYEEEE. CDR3 size: 14 residues. Trimming shortened V by 0 bases and J by 3 bases, and 6 bases separated the two germline ends. DNA for the CDR3: TGTGCCAGCAGCTTGGTTCACCCTAATGAAAAACTGTTTTTT. It specifies CASSLVHPNEKLFF.

The rearrangement joins TRBV2 to TRBJ2-5; the match to TRBD2 covers 12 bases. The CDR3 spans 16 residues. V dropped 7 bases and J dropped 4; count of bases not matched to a gene: 10. Germline CDR1 SNHLY, CDR2 FYNNEI. Here the CDR3 reads CASTRGGLAGLETQYF. The CDR3 DNA is TGTGCCAGCACTCGGGGTGGACTAGCGGGATTAGAGACCCAGTACTTC. The full variable domain, with the rest looked up from reference TRBV2 and TRBJ2-5, is EPEVTQTPSHQVTQMGQEVILRCVPISNHLYFYWYRQILGQKVEFLVSFYNNEISEKSEIFDDQFSVERPDGSNFTLKIRSTKLEDSAMYFCASTRGGLAGLETQYFGPGTRLLVL.

This clone was recorded only once. This chain connects TRBV29-1 to TRBJ1-2; a weak D match, TRBD1 (5 bases). V gave up 4 bases and J gave up 0 bases, with 9 bases separating them. Germline V gene data show CDR1 as SQVTM and CDR2 as ANQGSEA. There are 13 residues in the CDR3. The CDR3 reads CSVVGGSNYGYTF. CDR3 DNA: TGCAGCGTTGTCGGGGGGTCTAACTATGGCTACACCTTC.

Of note for this clone: At one boundary the junction diverges from the germline segment, which might be a read error. V usage is TRBV5-8 and J usage is TRBJ2-3; D ambiguous. Germline values: CDR1 SGHTS, CDR2 YDEGEE. The CDR3 is 17 residues long. The CDR3 region has the DNA TGTGCCAGCAGATTGGTATATGCGCGCCCTGTAGAAGATACGCAGTATTTT. Translating it yields CASRLVYARPVEDTQYF.

The chain has TRBV19 and TRBJ2-5; 8 nucleotides line up with TRBD2. The V gene's germline CDR1 is LNHDA and CDR2 SQIVND (reference sequence). The CDR3 loop spans 15 amino acids. Losses at the gene ends were 4 bases for V and 5 bases for J; bases not matched to a gene: 9. The CDR3 is CASSKEAGARETQYF. The DNA for the CDR3 is TGTGCCAGTAGTAAGGAAGCGGGAGCCAGGGAGACCCAGTACTTC.

This chain links TRBV5-1 with TRBJ2-2; 7 nucleotides match TRBD2. Germline CDR1 and CDR2: SGHRS and YFSETQ. This CDR3 spans 16 amino acids. The trim removed 0 bases at V and 10 bases at J, leaving 12 bases unmatched. The DNA for the CDR3 is TGCGCCAGCAGCTTGGTGATGGGGGGAGGGCCGTCGGAGCTGTTTTTT. It yields the protein CASSLVMGGGPSELFF.

This clone was seen only once. The chain has TRBV30 and TRBJ2-5; D not certain. This CDR3 has 11 amino acids. Germline V CDR1 and CDR2: GTSNPN, SVGIG (reference sequence). The V gene lost 2 bases and the J gene lost 5 bases, with 6 bases spanning the gap. The CDR3 loop is CAWSTWETQYF. The CDR3 DNA reads as TGTGCCTGGAGTACCTGGGAGACCCAGTACTTC.

The chain links TRBV7-3 to TRBJ1-4; maybe TRBD1 (6 bases). The V gene lost 4 bases and the J gene lost 6 bases, with 27 bases spanning the gap. The CDR3 consists of 19 residues. Germline loops: CDR1 SGHTA, CDR2 FQGTGA. This chain's CDR3 is CASSSIHIRGRGGYEKLFF. CDR3 DNA sequence: TGTGCCAGCAGCTCTATACACATTAGGGGCAGGGGTGGTTATGAAAAACTGTTTTTT.

This clone appeared once. The CDR3 region is CASSLSEWLRGYTF. CDR3 coding DNA: TGTGCCAGCAGTTTAAGCGAATGGCTGAGGGGCTACACCTTC. The V and J genes are TRBV28 and TRBJ1-2; no clear D. Germline V CDR1 and CDR2: MDHEN, SYDVKM. V dropped 2 bases and J dropped 8 bases, with 15 bases sitting between them. The CDR3 has 14 amino acids.

This rearrangement joins TRBV30 to TRBJ1-3; no definite D call. The germline V gene has CDR1 GTSNPN and CDR2 SVGIG (reference sequence). The V end was cut by 7 bases, the J end by 7 bases, with 14 bases between. The length of the CDR3 is 12 residues. In nucleotides, the CDR3 is TGTGCCTTATACTTGGACGGGAACACCATATATTTT. Encoded protein: CALYLDGNTIYF.

As regards this clone: Other DNA sequences in the same sample also yield this CDR3. The chain combines TRBV7-9 with TRBJ1-3, with unresolved D. Trimming stripped 2 bases from V and 2 bases from J, with 1 base between. Germline V lookup: CDR1 SEHNR, CDR2 FQNEAQ (reference sequence). The CDR3 loop spans 12 amino acids. CDR3 coding DNA: TGTGCCAGCAGCTTACCTGGAAACACCATATATTTT. It encodes CASSLPGNTIYF.

The chain combines TRBV6-1 with TRBJ1-5; possibly TRBD1 for D (5 bases). This CDR3 spans 15 amino acids. V gave up 1 base and J gave up 7 bases, with 14 bases separating them. Looked up from germline, CDR1 is MNHNS and CDR2 is SASEGT. As DNA, the CDR3 is TGTGCCAGCAGTGAAGTAAGTGTTTGGGGCCAGCCCCAGCATTTT. Translation: CASSEVSVWGQPQHF.

The chain combines TRBV6-5 with TRBJ1-5; D gene uncertain. The CDR3 is made up of 14 amino acids. V lost 6 bases and J lost 7, with 16 bases in between. From germline, CDR1 is MNHEY and CDR2 SVGAGI. The CDR3 region has the DNA TGTGCCAGCAGCGTTTCTCGACTATGGCAGCCCCAGCATTTT. Translation gives CASSVSRLWQPQHF.